This is a list of T cell receptor beta chains from one sample in a study of OX40 agonist ivuxolimab in advanced cancers. Generated by immunoSEQ multiplex PCR, the TCRdb table keeps only in-frame clones and is missing some. The sample contains around 77,000 clones, approximately 90% of which appear only once. The input for sequencing was CD4+ or CD8+ T cells sorted from blood, taken in a trial of the OX40 agonist ivuxolimab. These TCRs come from an adult with an advanced solid tumor such as melanoma, head and neck, liver or kidney cancer. Each CDR3 is given with its conserved first and last residue. The D gene is left open where the match is weak. Rows may omit the clone size; those that give it use once, few, many or a size class.

v_call	clone_size	d_call	j_call	cdr3_aa	cdr3_nt
TRBV29-1	.	.	TRBJ2-3	CSGDFGVIDTQYF	TGCAGCGGCGACTTCGGGGTTATAGATACGCAGTATTTT
TRBV29-1	.	.	TRBJ2-1	CSVVTQGTEQFF	TGCAGCGTTGTAACCCAGGGAACTGAGCAGTTCTTC
TRBV2	.	.	TRBJ2-1	CASRRTVNEQFF	TGTGCCAGCAGAAGGACAGTCAATGAGCAGTTCTTC
TRBV6-1	.	.	TRBJ2-7	CASSDPRRETTYEQYF	TGTGCCAGCAGTGATCCTCGGCGAGAAACAACCTACGAGCAGTACTTC
TRBV27	.	.	TRBJ1-1	CASSPLLRENTEAFF	TGTGCCAGCAGCCCCCTCTTAAGAGAGAACACTGAAGCTTTCTTT
TRBV6-5	.	TRBD2	TRBJ2-1	CAIDTGLAGNEQFF	TGTGCCATCGACACCGGACTAGCGGGAAATGAGCAGTTCTTC
TRBV7-2	.	.	TRBJ2-5	CASGEETQYF	TGTGCCAGCGGAGAGGAGACCCAGTACTTC
TRBV7-2	.	TRBD1	TRBJ2-7	CASTSDGDRGDEQYF	TGTGCCAGCACCTCGGACGGGGACAGGGGAGACGAGCAGTACTTC
TRBV18	.	.	TRBJ2-1	CASSPQDSKGNEQFF	TGTGCCAGCTCACCACAGGACTCGAAGGGGAATGAGCAGTTCTTC
TRBV28	.	TRBD1	TRBJ1-5	CASSLQQGDQPQHF	TGTGCCAGCAGTTTACAGCAGGGGGATCAGCCCCAGCATTTT
TRBV11-2	.	TRBD2	TRBJ2-7	CASSRELAASYEQHF	TGTGCCAGCAGCCGGGAACTAGCGGCTTCCTACGAGCAGCACTTC
TRBV28	.	TRBD1	TRBJ2-5	CASSFLSDRAAQYF	TGTGCCAGCAGTTTCCTCAGTGACAGGGCGGCCCAGTACTTC
TRBV18	once	TRBD1	TRBJ2-3	CASSSTPGQTDTQYF	TGTGCCAGCTCATCTACCCCGGGACAGACCGATACGCAGTATTTT
TRBV10-3	.	TRBD2	TRBJ2-1	CAISDSPGTSAHNEQFF	TGTGCCATCAGTGATTCCCCCGGGACTAGCGCCCACAATGAGCAGTTCTTC
TRBV27	.	.	TRBJ2-3	CASSHGRLTDTQYF	TGTGCCAGCAGTCATGGGAGGCTCACAGATACGCAGTATTTT
TRBV5-1	.	.	TRBJ2-5	CASSLEFSTGGGTQYF	TGCGCCAGCAGCTTGGAATTCTCCACAGGGGGGGGGACCCAGTACTTC
TRBV5-1	.	.	TRBJ2-1	CASSRGTEVLYNEQFF	TGCGCCAGCAGCCGGGGGACGGAGGTTCTTTACAATGAGCAGTTCTTC
TRBV14	.	.	TRBJ2-1	CASSQEGPEPQFF	TGTGCCAGCAGCCAAGAGGGACCAGAGCCGCAGTTCTTC
TRBV5-6	.	.	TRBJ2-2	CASSLNTGELFF	TGTGCCAGCAGCTTGAACACCGGGGAGCTGTTTTTT
TRBV7-9	few	TRBD2	TRBJ2-5	CASSPWVAGGQETQYF	TGTGCCAGCAGCCCCTGGGTAGCGGGAGGACAAGAGACCCAGTACTTC
TRBV5-4	.	.	TRBJ2-7	CASSPGYSGPVGENF	TGTGCCAGCAGCCCCGGATATAGCGGTCCTGTGGGGGAGAACTTC
TRBV11-3	once	TRBD2	TRBJ2-2	CASNFTSANTGELFF	TGTGCCAGCAACTTCACTAGCGCGAACACCGGGGAGCTGTTTTTT
TRBV7-2	.	TRBD1	TRBJ2-1	CASSPQGAIYNEQFF	TGTGCCAGCAGCCCACAGGGGGCTATCTACAATGAGCAGTTCTTC
TRBV2	.	.	TRBJ2-2	CASSRQAMNTGELFF	TGTGCCAGCAGTCGACAGGCGATGAACACCGGGGAGCTGTTTTTT
TRBV5-6	.	.	TRBJ2-2	CASSLGGLNTGELFF	TGTGCCAGCAGCTTGGGGGGGCTCAACACCGGGGAGCTGTTTTTT
TRBV29-1	.	.	TRBJ1-1	CSVADRQMNTEAFF	TGCAGCGTTGCGGATCGGCAAATGAACACTGAAGCTTTCTTT
TRBV29-1	.	TRBD2	TRBJ2-3	CSIRAGGSTDTQYF	TGCAGCATACGAGCGGGGGGATCCACAGATACGCAGTATTTT
TRBV7-3	.	.	TRBJ2-2	CASSQKTNTGELFF	TGTGCCAGCAGCCAAAAGACGAACACCGGGGAGCTGTTTTTT
TRBV6-6	.	.	TRBJ1-2	CASSYGDTTNYGYTF	TGTGCCAGCAGTTACGGGGACACCACTAACTATGGCTACACCTTC
TRBV7-2	.	.	TRBJ2-7	CASSLGGGPPEQYF	TGTGCCAGCAGCTTAGGGGGAGGTCCTCCCGAGCAGTACTTC
TRBV7-2	.	.	TRBJ2-4	CASSLPHGRPGGGIQYF	TGTGCCAGCAGCTTACCCCACGGCAGGCCCGGGGGAGGCATTCAGTACTTC
TRBV7-9	once	.	TRBJ2-7	CASSPPQDRYEQYF	TGTGCCAGCAGCCCCCCACAGGATCGCTACGAGCAGTACTTC
TRBV5-4	once	.	TRBJ2-3	CASSLGGRADTQYF	TGTGCCAGCAGCTTGGGGGGGCGCGCAGATACGCAGTATTTT
TRBV5-1	.	TRBD1	TRBJ2-3	CASSLDARTGYSTDTQYF	TGCGCCAGCAGCTTGGATGCGAGGACAGGGTATTCCACAGATACGCAGTATTTT
TRBV30	.	TRBD2	TRBJ2-5	CAWSVLPGGETQYF	TGTGCCTGGAGTGTACTGCCGGGGGGGGAGACCCAGTACTTC
TRBV11-1	.	.	TRBJ2-4	CASSSGDIQYF	TGTGCCAGCAGCTCAGGGGACATTCAGTACTTC
TRBV7-2	.	.	TRBJ2-7	CASSLDAGGAYEQYF	TGTGCCAGCAGCTTAGATGCTGGAGGCGCCTACGAGCAGTACTTC
TRBV28	.	.	TRBJ1-3	CASSLSGNTIYF	TGTGCCAGCAGTTTATCAGGAAACACCATATATTTT
TRBV6-6	once	.	TRBJ2-3	CASSYFQGDTQYF	TGTGCCAGCAGTTACTTCCAGGGGGATACGCAGTATTTT